This record concerns one TCR beta chain sequence. The sample comes from a study of technical replicates of blood from several donors. Data came from immunoSEQ multiplex PCR; TCRdb stores just in-frame clones and leaves some out. Of 70,000 to 95,000 clones listed, 91% are singletons. Trimming removed 2 bases from V and 9 bases from J; junction bases left unmatched: 5. The CDR3 length is 14 residues. Per the germline V gene, CDR1 is MDHEN and CDR2 is SYDVKM. This TCR was sampled from a human donor in good health. Some clones in this sample may be carry-over from other donors' samples. J is TRBJ2-1 and V is TRBV28, with TRBD2 identical over 9 bases. Sample: T cells isolated from PBMCs. The CDR3 sequence is CASSLAGGIGEQFF. The DNA for the CDR3 is TGTGCCAGCAGTTTAGCGGGAGGGATAGGTGAGCAGTTCTTC.